Below, 25 T cell receptor beta chains from the same sample are listed, as sequenced in a study of graft-versus-host responses after intestinal transplantation. Profiled with immunoSEQ multiplex PCR; TCRdb holds only in-frame clones, not every one. In the table there are around 92,000 clones, about 82% of which are singletons. The specimen comprised PBMCs, sampled 255 days after intestinal transplant. Receptor source: a human patient who received an intestinal transplant, so some T cells may come from the graft donor.

The chain joins TRBV27 to TRBJ1-5; D might be TRBD1 (5 bases). CDR3 length: 16 amino acids. V was shortened by 1 base and J by 0 bases, with 10 bases between the two germline ends. The V gene's germline CDR1 is MNHEY and CDR2 SMNVEV (reference sequence). The CDR3 DNA reads as TGTGCCAGCAGTTTATATCGGGGGTTTAGCAATCAGCCCCAGCATTTT. Protein sequence: CASSLYRGFSNQPQHF.

With regard to this clone: One end of the junction does not line up with germline, which may come from a read error. This rearrangement joins TRBV2 to TRBJ2-5; 8 positions agree with TRBD1. Looked up from germline, CDR1 is SNHLY and CDR2 is FYNNEI. There are 14 residues in the CDR3. The CDR3 is CASREGQGQETQYF. Written as DNA, the CDR3 is TGTGCCAGCAGAGAAGGACAGGGCCAAGAGACCCAGTACTTC.

This clone was detected only once. The V call is TRBV4-1, the J call TRBJ2-7; D tentatively fits TRBD1 or TRBD2 (5 bases each). Trimming removed 0 bases at V and 2 bases at J, with 14 bases between. This CDR3 is built from 16 residues. Germline V gives CDR1 MGHRA, CDR2 YSYEKL. The chain's CDR3 is CASSQEGAGSAYEQYF. CDR3 in DNA: TGCGCCAGCAGCCAAGAAGGGGCAGGGAGTGCCTACGAGCAGTACTTC.

Comments on this clone: Within the sample, other DNA sequences also encode this same CDR3. The V call is TRBV7-8, the J call TRBJ2-7, with D hard to call. Germline CDR1 and CDR2: SGHVS and FQNEAQ. CDR3 length: 11 amino acids. Trimming shortened V by 3 bases and J by 2 bases, and 2 bases separated the two germline ends. The CDR3 sequence is CASSLTYEQYF. The CDR3 DNA reads TGTGCCAGCAGCTTGACCTACGAGCAGTACTTC.

The chain recombines TRBV7-8 with TRBJ2-5; unclear D gene. Trimming removed 5 bases from V and 3 bases from J, with 10 bases in between. Germline V gene sequence: CDR1 SGHVS, CDR2 FQNEAQ. This CDR3 comprises 13 residues. CDR3 coding DNA: TGTGCCAGCAGCCGGTCCACAGAAGAGACCCAGTACTTC. This gives the protein CASSRSTEETQYF. Looking up the rest from reference TRBV7-8 and TRBJ2-5 gives the full variable domain: GAGVSQSPRYKVAKRGQDVALRCDPISGHVSLFWYQQALGQGPEFLTYFQNEAQLDKSGLPSDRFFAERPEGSVSTLKIQRTQQEDSAVYLCASSRSTEETQYFGPGTRLLVL.

The chain uses TRBV19 and TRBJ1-5, with 10 positions matching TRBD1. This CDR3 spans 14 amino acids. Germline CDR1 LNHDA, CDR2 SQIVND (reference sequence). V shed 8 bases and J 4 bases; nucleotides not matched to a gene: 5. Here the CDR3 DNA reads TGTGCCAGTCAGGGGACAGGGGTTAATCAGCCCCAGCATTTT. Residues: CASQGTGVNQPQHF.

In regard to this clone: The junction does not match germline at one end; this may be a read error. V and J are TRBV4-1 and TRBJ1-2; D gene ambiguous. CDR1 and CDR2 (germline): MGHRA, YSYEKL. The CDR3 consists of 16 residues. The CDR3 protein is CASSQGGGRQYYGYIF. The CDR3 coding sequence is TGCGCCAGCAGCCAAGGTGGTGGGAGGCAGTACTATGGCTACATCTTC.

The V and J genes are TRBV19 and TRBJ2-1, with D unclear. V gave up 5 bases and J gave up 6 bases, with 23 bases separating them. Germline lookup yields CDR1 LNHDA and CDR2 SQIVND (reference sequence). This CDR3 contains 17 residues. The CDR3 loop is CASSPFLSSQIPNEQFF. In nucleotides, the CDR3 is TGTGCCAGTAGTCCATTCTTGAGCTCTCAGATCCCCAATGAGCAGTTCTTC.

The chain uses TRBV27 and TRBJ1-1; D is uncertain. Trimming stripped 0 bases from V and 0 bases from J, with 8 bases between. The CDR3 sequence is 15 residues long. Germline CDR1 and CDR2: MNHEY and SMNVEV (reference sequence). The CDR3 sequence is CASSLSHEMNTEAFF. The CDR3 nucleotides read TGTGCCAGCAGTTTATCGCATGAGATGAACACTGAAGCTTTCTTT.

The CDR3: CACSDYSTYEQYF. The DNA of the CDR3 is TGTGCCTGCTCGGACTACTCCACGTACGAGCAGTACTTC. This chain uses TRBV30 with TRBJ2-7, with a possible D match to TRBD2 (6 bases). The V end was cut by 6 bases, the J end by 4 bases, with 16 bases between. The CDR3 runs to 13 residues. Looked up from germline, CDR1 is GTSNPN and CDR2 is SVGIG (reference sequence).

This clone came up a few times. The rearrangement links TRBV5-1 to TRBJ1-1, with a weak D call TRBD1 (5 bases). The CDR3 sequence is 13 residues long. Per the germline V gene, CDR1 is SGHRS and CDR2 is YFSETQ. The ends were cut back, 4 bases at V and 0 bases at J, with 7 bases in the middle. CDR3 protein: CASSQGVNTEAFF. CDR3 nucleotide sequence: TGCGCCAGCAGCCAAGGGGTGAACACTGAAGCTTTCTTT.

Comments on this clone: The sample has other DNA sequences that encode this CDR3 too. The chain links TRBV5-1 to TRBJ2-5; D might be TRBD1 (5 bases). The V end was cut by 0 bases, the J end by 5 bases, with 5 bases between. Germline loops: CDR1 SGHRS, CDR2 YFSETQ. This CDR3 has 12 amino acids. CDR3 nucleotide sequence: TGCGCCAGCAGCTTGGCAGGGGAGACCCAGTACTTC. It translates to CASSLAGETQYF.

V gene TRBV28 combines with J gene TRBJ2-7; D call uncertain. V lost 4 bases and J lost 2, with 15 bases in between. Germline-derived CDR1 and CDR2 are MDHEN and SYDVKM. This CDR3 is 15 amino acids long. The CDR3 loop is CASSSTGRTAYEQYF. Written as DNA, the CDR3 is TGTGCCAGCAGTTCCACGGGCAGGACCGCCTACGAGCAGTACTTC.

This rearrangement joins TRBV4-1 to TRBJ1-6; D not certain. The V gene lost 0 bases and the J gene lost 10 bases, with 13 bases spanning the gap. Germline values: CDR1 MGHRA, CDR2 YSYEKL. There are 15 residues in the CDR3. CDR3 region: CASSQDPEGMSPLHF. CDR3 coding DNA: TGCGCCAGCAGCCAAGACCCCGAGGGAATGTCACCCCTCCACTTT.

The count of this clone is one. This sequence joins TRBV6-5 and TRBJ2-1, with TRBD1 matching over 10 bases. The J segment lost 8 bases and the V segment lost 5 bases, leaving 9 bases of the junction unmatched. The CDR3 spans 15 residues. Germline V gene lookup returns CDR1 MNHEY and CDR2 SVGAGI. The CDR3 loop reads CASSAGRTGGDEQFF. DNA of the CDR3: TGTGCCAGCAGTGCGGGTAGGACAGGGGGAGATGAGCAGTTCTTC.

The chain's CDR3 is CASSPHRNSGANVLTF. CDR3 sequence (DNA): TGCGCCAGCAGCCCGCACAGGAACTCTGGGGCCAACGTCCTGACTTTC. This chain joins TRBV4-1 and TRBJ2-6; TRBD1 is a possible D gene (5 bases). The CDR3 length is 16 residues. The V gene lost 4 bases and the J gene lost 0 bases, with 10 bases spanning the gap. The germline CDR1 and CDR2 sequences are MGHRA and YSYEKL.

J is TRBJ2-2 and V is TRBV6-5, with D possibly TRBD2 on 7 matching bases. Per germline, CDR1 MNHEY and CDR2 SVGAGI. V was pared by 0 bases and J by 4 bases, with 9 bases between. This CDR3 region has 15 residues. Here the CDR3 DNA reads TGTGCCAGCAGTTACTCGGGGGGGCCCACCGGGGAGCTGTTTTTT. Amino acid sequence: CASSYSGGPTGELFF.

The rearrangement joins TRBV28 to TRBJ1-2; D remains unclear. V lost 1 base to trimming and J lost 4 bases, with 16 bases between them. The length of the CDR3 is 16 residues. Germline V gives CDR1 MDHEN, CDR2 SYDVKM. CDR3 protein: CASSLYIAGVGYGYTF. As DNA, the CDR3 is TGTGCCAGCAGTTTATATATCGCCGGGGTTGGCTATGGCTACACCTTC.

The genes are TRBV6-1 and TRBJ1-3; D gene uncertain. The germline CDR1 and CDR2 sequences are MNHNS and SASEGT. CDR3 length: 13 amino acids. Trimming removed 8 bases from V and 0 bases from J, with 8 bases in between. CDR3 sequence reads: CASGVDSGNTIYF. CDR3 nucleotide sequence: TGTGCCAGCGGTGTCGACTCTGGAAACACCATATATTTT.

The chain has TRBV6-1 and TRBJ1-1; D may be TRBD1 (6 bases). The V end was cut by 2 bases, the J end by 3 bases, with 19 bases between. The CDR3 spans 17 residues. Germline V CDR1 and CDR2: MNHNS, SASEGT. CDR3 in DNA: TGTGCCAGCAGTGAATACCCAGGGGAAGAGACCCACACTGAAGCTTTCTTT. It is translated as CASSEYPGEETHTEAFF.

The chain combines TRBV5-1 with TRBJ1-1, with 9 bases fitting TRBD1. The CDR3 runs to 14 residues. Trimming removed 4 bases from V and 3 bases from J; junction bases left unmatched: 4. CDR1 SGHRS and CDR2 YFSETQ come from the germline V gene. This CDR3 reads CASSPTGGDTEAFF. The CDR3 DNA reads as TGCGCCAGCAGCCCGACAGGGGGGGACACTGAAGCTTTCTTT.

The V and J genes are TRBV19 and TRBJ2-1; TRBD2 matches at 7 bases. The germline V gene has CDR1 LNHDA and CDR2 SQIVND (reference sequence). This CDR3 has 14 amino acids. The trim removed 7 bases at V and 3 bases at J, leaving 6 bases unmatched. The CDR3 sequence: CASKGREGYNEQFF. The CDR3 DNA reads as TGTGCCAGTAAGGGCAGGGAGGGCTACAATGAGCAGTTCTTC.

The chain has TRBV6-5 and TRBJ2-3; D not certain. The length of the CDR3 is 13 residues. Trimming left V 2 bases short and J 4 bases short, with 7 bases between. Germline V gene sequence: CDR1 MNHEY, CDR2 SVGAGI. In DNA, the CDR3 is TGTGCCAGCAGTTACGGACCTGCAGATACGCAGTATTTT. Its translation: CASSYGPADTQYF.

The chain uses TRBV5-4 and TRBJ1-1; TRBD1 is a possible D gene (5 bases). Germline loops: CDR1 SGHNT, CDR2 YYREEE (reference sequence). The CDR3 has 17 residues. Deletions cut 1 base from V and 0 bases from J, with 16 bases between. CDR3 in amino acids: CASSLRGALPMNTEAFF. DNA for the CDR3: TGTGCCAGCAGCTTGAGAGGGGCCCTCCCTATGAACACTGAAGCTTTCTTT. The full variable domain, completed using reference TRBV5-4 and TRBJ1-1, is ETGVTQSPTHLIKTRGQQVTLRCSSQSGHNTVSWYQQALGQGPQFIFQYYREEENGRGNFPPRFSGLQFPNYSSELNVNALELDDSALYLCASSLRGALPMNTEAFFGQGTRLTVV.

The chain has TRBV6-1 and TRBJ2-1; 9 bases match TRBD2. The CDR3 has 13 amino acids. Trimming took 6 bases from V and 11 from J; bases not matched to a gene: 8. Looked up from germline, CDR1 is MNHNS and CDR2 is SASEGT. The DNA for the CDR3 is TGTGCCAGCAGGGTTAGCGGGGGCGGGAAGCAGTTCTTC. Its protein product is CASRVSGGGKQFF.